The clone carrying this T cell receptor (gamma chain) was seen a few times. The antigen is undetermined. One base separates it from a far larger clone, so it is likely a read error. TCRdb reprocessed the RT-PCR reads through CATT. There are more than 110 gamma-chain clones in the sample; around 62% occur only once, and roughly 98% lies in the top ten. The CDR3 totals 15 residues. Germline loops: CDR1 GITISATS, CDR2 ISYDGTV (reference sequence). With 5 bases clipped from V and 5 bases from J, the junction kept 3 bases outside the gene matches. The data were taken from a study of gammadelta T cells in human blood. Study-level points and caveats: Microbial exposure appeared to drive polyclonal γδ T cell expansion after birth.

This rearrangement joins TRGV9 to TRGJP. The source is a human donor. Sequenced: Vgamma9Vdelta2 gamma-delta T cells from infant blood. The CDR3 loop is CALWAKELGKKIKVF. In DNA, the CDR3 is TGTGCCTTGTGGGCCAAAGAGTTGGGCAAAAAAATCAAGGTATTT.